The clone carrying this TCR beta chain occurred once. The data are from a study of blood T cell repertoires in COVID-19. Study-wide context: Acute and convalescent COVID-19 specimens originated in the United States, Italy and Spain. In each case, the material was cDNA or gDNA derived from T cells, B-cell-depleted T cells, or PBMCs.

Clones were read by immunoSEQ multiplex PCR, and TCRdb kept only the in-frame ones, dropping some. The sample has about 220,000 clones; less than 90% are singletons. This CDR3 contains 14 residues. With 2 bases removed from V and 4 bases from J, the gap between germline ends came to 11 bases. Per germline, CDR1 LNHNV and CDR2 YYDKDF (reference sequence). This chain joins TRBV15 and TRBJ1-2, with D unclear. The TCR comes from an older woman who had recovered from COVID-19. The sequenced sample consisted of peripheral blood. The CDR3 DNA sequence: TGTGCCACCAGCAGATCCTGGCAGGCCTATGGCTACACCTTC. As protein: CATSRSWQAYGYTF. Based on the CDR3 plus reference TRBV15 and TRBJ1-2, the full variable domain is DAMVIQNPRYQVTQFGKPVTLSCSQTLNHNVMYWYQQKSSQAPKLLFHYYDKDFNNEADTPDNFQSRRPNTSFCFLDIRSPGLGDTAMYLCATSRSWQAYGYTFGSGTRLTVV.